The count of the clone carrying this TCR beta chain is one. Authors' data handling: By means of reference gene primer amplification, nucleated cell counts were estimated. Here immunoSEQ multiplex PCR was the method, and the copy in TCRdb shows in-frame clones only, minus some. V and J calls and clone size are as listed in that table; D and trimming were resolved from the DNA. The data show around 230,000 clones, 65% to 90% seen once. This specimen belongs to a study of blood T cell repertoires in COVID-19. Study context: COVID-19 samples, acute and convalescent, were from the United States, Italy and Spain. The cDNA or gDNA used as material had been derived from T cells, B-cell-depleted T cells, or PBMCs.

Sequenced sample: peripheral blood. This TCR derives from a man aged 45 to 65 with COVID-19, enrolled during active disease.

The CDR3 DNA is TGTGCTAGTGGAAGAGAGGGACACTTTGGTGAGCAGTTCTTC. It codes for CASGREGHFGEQFF. The chain links TRBV12-5 to TRBJ2-1; possible D gene TRBD1, 6 bases. The CDR3 has 14 residues. Germline V gene data show CDR1 as LGHNT and CDR2 as FRNRAP. The V gene lost 6 bases and the J gene lost 9 bases, with 18 bases spanning the gap.